The rows below give T cell receptor beta chains drawn from one sample of a study of T cell responses to AZD1222 COVID-19 vaccine. Sequenced by immunoSEQ multiplex PCR; TCRdb stores in-frame clones only, minus some. The data hold some 110,000 clones, with roughly 82% observed a single time. Specimen: peripheral blood, collected on day 0 of AZD1222 vaccination. Every receptor here comes from an adult in good health. CDR3s include the opening cysteine and the closing phenylalanine or tryptophan. A D gene is named only where the DNA matches it firmly. Only part of the rows carry a size: once, few, many, or a class if the clone is expanded.

j_gene: TRBJ1-5
v_gene: TRBV4-3
d_gene: TRBD1
abundance: .
CDR3aa: CASSRRQGELGSNQPQHF
CDR3nt: TGCGCCAGCAGCCGGAGACAGGGGGAGTTGGGGAGCAATCAGCCCCAGCATTTT

j_gene: TRBJ1-2
v_gene: TRBV10-3
d_gene: TRBD1
abundance: .
CDR3aa: CAISQDRGDGYTF
CDR3nt: TGTGCCATCAGCCAGGACAGGGGGGATGGCTACACCTTC

j_gene: TRBJ1-6
v_gene: TRBV4-3
d_gene: .
abundance: .
CDR3aa: CASRLKEDSNNSPLHF
CDR3nt: TGCGCCAGCAGACTTAAAGAGGACAGCAATAATTCACCCCTCCACTTT

j_gene: TRBJ1-5
v_gene: TRBV7-9
d_gene: .
abundance: few
CDR3aa: CASSLDAQPQHF
CDR3nt: TGTGCCAGCAGCTTAGATGCTCAGCCCCAGCATTTT

j_gene: TRBJ1-1
v_gene: TRBV2
d_gene: .
abundance: .
CDR3aa: CASMGRNTEAFF
CDR3nt: TGTGCCAGCATGGGCCGTAACACTGAAGCTTTCTTT

j_gene: TRBJ2-6
v_gene: TRBV11-2
d_gene: .
abundance: .
CDR3aa: CASTWGVRRTPGANVLTF
CDR3nt: TGTGCCAGCACTTGGGGGGTGAGACGTACCCCTGGGGCCAACGTCCTGACTTTC

j_gene: TRBJ1-6
v_gene: TRBV28
d_gene: .
abundance: .
CDR3aa: CASSPEVVFSPLHF
CDR3nt: TGTGCCAGCAGCCCCGAGGTTGTCTTTTCACCCCTCCACTTT

j_gene: TRBJ1-4
v_gene: TRBV7-2
d_gene: .
abundance: .
CDR3aa: CASSVYRSTNEKLFF
CDR3nt: TGTGCCAGCAGCGTATACAGGTCAACTAATGAAAAACTGTTTTTT

j_gene: TRBJ1-2
v_gene: TRBV18
d_gene: TRBD1
abundance: .
CDR3aa: CASRPGGQGPGYTF
CDR3nt: TGTGCCAGCCGACCGGGGGGACAGGGGCCAGGCTACACCTTC

j_gene: TRBJ2-1
v_gene: TRBV9
d_gene: TRBD2
abundance: .
CDR3aa: CASSVGTSGGRSYNEQFF
CDR3nt: TGTGCCAGCAGCGTAGGGACTAGCGGGGGGCGCTCCTACAATGAGCAGTTCTTC

j_gene: TRBJ2-3
v_gene: TRBV19
d_gene: TRBD1
abundance: once
CDR3aa: CASSIPGQGLDTQYF
CDR3nt: TGTGCCAGTAGTATACCGGGACAGGGGTTAGATACGCAGTATTTT

j_gene: TRBJ1-1
v_gene: TRBV28
d_gene: .
abundance: .
CDR3aa: CASSLWGRDTEAFF
CDR3nt: TGTGCCAGCAGTTTATGGGGGAGGGACACTGAAGCTTTCTTT

j_gene: TRBJ2-3
v_gene: TRBV20-1
d_gene: .
abundance: .
CDR3aa: CSASPLGSTDTQYF
CDR3nt: TGCAGTGCTAGTCCGCTGGGGAGCACAGATACGCAGTATTTT

j_gene: TRBJ1-1
v_gene: TRBV7-2
d_gene: .
abundance: .
CDR3aa: CASSLVGGLKSAEAFF
CDR3nt: TGTGCCAGCAGCTTAGTCGGGGGCCTCAAGTCAGCTGAAGCTTTCTTT

j_gene: TRBJ2-1
v_gene: TRBV6-4
d_gene: TRBD2
abundance: .
CDR3aa: CASSDGHAGLAGGEQFF
CDR3nt: TGTGCCAGCAGTGACGGACACGCGGGACTAGCGGGGGGTGAGCAGTTCTTC

j_gene: TRBJ2-1
v_gene: TRBV7-9
d_gene: .
abundance: few
CDR3aa: CASSNTRRSNEQFF
CDR3nt: TGTGCCAGCAGCAACACAAGAAGGAGCAATGAGCAGTTCTTC

j_gene: TRBJ2-7
v_gene: TRBV30
d_gene: .
abundance: .
CDR3aa: CAWSVQSGRYEQYF
CDR3nt: TGTGCCTGGAGTGTACAGTCAGGGCGCTACGAGCAGTACTTC

j_gene: TRBJ1-5
v_gene: TRBV6-2/TRBV6-3
d_gene: .
abundance: .
CDR3aa: CASSYKWKGSNQPQHF
CDR3nt: TGTGCCAGCAGTTACAAATGGAAGGGGAGCAATCAGCCCCAGCACTTT

j_gene: TRBJ1-2
v_gene: TRBV3-1/TRBV3-2
d_gene: .
abundance: .
CDR3aa: CASSQVGGLSEVNYGYTF
CDR3nt: TGTGCCAGCAGCCAAGTAGGGGGACTAAGTGAGGTAAACTATGGCTACACCTTC

j_gene: TRBJ2-7
v_gene: TRBV7-9
d_gene: TRBD1
abundance: .
CDR3aa: CASISTGTGSYEQYF
CDR3nt: TGTGCCAGCATTTCTACCGGGACAGGATCCTACGAGCAGTACTTC

j_gene: TRBJ1-4
v_gene: TRBV6-5
d_gene: .
abundance: .
CDR3aa: CASSSGPIKKLFF
CDR3nt: TGTGCCAGCAGCTCTGGGCCTATTAAAAAACTGTTTTTT

j_gene: TRBJ2-5
v_gene: TRBV5-1
d_gene: .
abundance: few
CDR3aa: CASSLRGTRETQYF
CDR3nt: TGCGCCAGCAGCTTACGGGGGACGCGGGAGACCCAGTACTTC

j_gene: TRBJ1-2
v_gene: TRBV12-3/TRBV12-4
d_gene: .
abundance: .
CDR3aa: CASSSGRNYGYTF
CDR3nt: TGTGCCAGCAGTTCGGGACGGAACTATGGCTACACCTTC

j_gene: TRBJ1-6
v_gene: TRBV28
d_gene: .
abundance: .
CDR3aa: CACYGGQGNSPLHF
CDR3nt: TGTGCCTGCTATGGGGGGCAGGGGAATTCACCCCTCCACTTT

j_gene: TRBJ2-3
v_gene: TRBV3-1/TRBV3-2
d_gene: TRBD2
abundance: many
CDR3aa: CASSQLAGGRGDTQYF
CDR3nt: TGTGCCAGCAGCCAACTAGCGGGGGGGCGTGGGGATACGCAGTATTTT

j_gene: TRBJ1-4
v_gene: TRBV4-3
d_gene: TRBD1
abundance: .
CDR3aa: CASSRYSGGAGEKLFF
CDR3nt: TGCGCCAGCAGCCGTTACTCAGGGGGCGCGGGGGAAAAACTGTTTTTT

j_gene: TRBJ1-2
v_gene: TRBV20-1
d_gene: .
abundance: .
CDR3aa: CSASNRQYTF
CDR3nt: TGCAGTGCTAGTAATAGGCAGTACACCTTC

j_gene: TRBJ1-2
v_gene: TRBV6-6
d_gene: TRBD1
abundance: .
CDR3aa: CASSSLDRGHYGYTF
CDR3nt: TGTGCCAGCAGTTCCCTGGACAGGGGGCACTATGGCTACACCTTC

j_gene: TRBJ1-1
v_gene: TRBV20-1
d_gene: .
abundance: .
CDR3aa: CSAKQHEAFF
CDR3nt: TGCAGTGCTAAACAGCATGAAGCTTTCTTT

j_gene: TRBJ2-1
v_gene: TRBV7-2
d_gene: .
abundance: .
CDR3aa: CASSSRTPTNEQFF
CDR3nt: TGTGCCAGCAGCTCACGGACACCTACGAATGAGCAGTTCTTC

j_gene: TRBJ2-6
v_gene: TRBV4-2
d_gene: .
abundance: .
CDR3aa: CASSREQGAGANVLTF
CDR3nt: TGTGCCAGCAGCCGGGAACAGGGAGCTGGGGCCAACGTCCTGACTTTC

j_gene: TRBJ2-3
v_gene: TRBV30
d_gene: .
abundance: once
CDR3aa: CACLPTTDTQYF
CDR3nt: TGTGCCTGTCTCCCAACCACAGATACGCAGTATTTT

j_gene: TRBJ2-7
v_gene: TRBV5-1
d_gene: TRBD2
abundance: .
CDR3aa: CASSLVPSGGLAYEQYF
CDR3nt: TGCGCCAGCAGCTTGGTTCCTAGCGGGGGGTTGGCCTACGAGCAGTACTTC

j_gene: TRBJ1-4
v_gene: TRBV5-5
d_gene: TRBD1
abundance: .
CDR3aa: CASSLDRGGEKLFF
CDR3nt: TGTGCCAGCAGCCTGGACAGGGGTGGAGAAAAACTGTTTTTT

j_gene: TRBJ1-3
v_gene: TRBV13
d_gene: .
abundance: .
CDR3aa: CASSHGNTIYF
CDR3nt: TGTGCCAGCAGCCATGGAAACACCATATATTTT

j_gene: TRBJ1-5
v_gene: TRBV27
d_gene: .
abundance: .
CDR3aa: CASSPTFGNQPQHF
CDR3nt: TGTGCCAGCAGTCCAACCTTTGGCAATCAGCCCCAGCATTTT

j_gene: TRBJ2-7
v_gene: TRBV7-9
d_gene: .
abundance: .
CDR3aa: CASSSRTQGDEQYF
CDR3nt: TGTGCCAGCAGCAGCAGGACACAAGGGGACGAGCAGTACTTC

j_gene: TRBJ1-2
v_gene: TRBV4-1
d_gene: TRBD1
abundance: .
CDR3aa: CASSQIGIPGTGGIGGYTF
CDR3nt: TGCGCCAGCAGCCAGATCGGGATACCTGGGACAGGGGGCATTGGTGGCTACACCTTC

j_gene: TRBJ1-4
v_gene: TRBV10-1
d_gene: TRBD1
abundance: .
CDR3aa: CASSQGQGRYNEKLFF
CDR3nt: TGCGCCAGCAGTCAAGGACAGGGAAGGTATAATGAAAAACTGTTTTTT

j_gene: TRBJ2-1
v_gene: TRBV4-1
d_gene: .
abundance: .
CDR3aa: CASSQDTLWDEQFF
CDR3nt: TGCGCCAGCAGCCAAGATACCCTTTGGGATGAGCAGTTCTTC

j_gene: TRBJ1-2
v_gene: TRBV9
d_gene: .
abundance: .
CDR3aa: CASSRPKGGVDGYTF
CDR3nt: TGTGCCAGCAGCCGCCCGAAGGGGGGGGTCGACGGCTACACCTTC

j_gene: TRBJ2-5
v_gene: TRBV11-3
d_gene: .
abundance: .
CDR3aa: CASSLDCARVQETQYF
CDR3nt: TGTGCCAGCAGCTTAGACTGCGCCAGGGTCCAAGAGACCCAGTACTTC

j_gene: TRBJ1-3
v_gene: TRBV13
d_gene: .
abundance: medium-sized
CDR3aa: CASSTILGNTIYF
CDR3nt: TGTGCCAGCAGCACCATCTTAGGAAACACCATATATTTT

j_gene: TRBJ1-2
v_gene: TRBV7-2
d_gene: .
abundance: .
CDR3aa: CASSLFGLEGYTF
CDR3nt: TGTGCCAGCAGCTTATTTGGCCTGGAGGGCTACACCTTC

j_gene: TRBJ2-1
v_gene: TRBV9
d_gene: TRBD2
abundance: .
CDR3aa: CASSVGAGGLGEQFF
CDR3nt: TGTGCCAGCAGCGTAGGAGCGGGGGGGCTTGGTGAGCAGTTCTTC

j_gene: TRBJ2-4
v_gene: TRBV3-1/TRBV3-2
d_gene: .
abundance: .
CDR3aa: CASSHLQNIQYF
CDR3nt: TGTGCCAGCAGCCACCTCCAAAACATTCAGTACTTC

j_gene: TRBJ2-5
v_gene: TRBV6-5
d_gene: .
abundance: once
CDR3aa: CASSPPGRQETQYF
CDR3nt: TGTGCCAGCAGCCCCCCTGGCAGGCAAGAGACCCAGTACTTC

j_gene: TRBJ2-1
v_gene: TRBV2
d_gene: .
abundance: few
CDR3aa: CASSADGGSYNEQFF
CDR3nt: TGTGCCAGCAGTGCCGACGGTGGATCCTACAATGAGCAGTTCTTC

j_gene: TRBJ2-5
v_gene: TRBV7-2
d_gene: .
abundance: .
CDR3aa: CASSFGRQETQYF
CDR3nt: TGTGCCAGCAGCTTCGGACGGCAAGAGACCCAGTACTTC

j_gene: TRBJ2-1
v_gene: TRBV5-4
d_gene: .
abundance: .
CDR3aa: CASSQREYEQFF
CDR3nt: TGTGCCAGCAGTCAGAGGGAGTATGAGCAGTTCTTC

j_gene: TRBJ1-2
v_gene: TRBV19
d_gene: .
abundance: .
CDR3aa: CASSIDRLRGDGYTF
CDR3nt: TGTGCCAGTAGTATAGATCGCCTTCGGGGGGATGGCTACACCTTC

j_gene: TRBJ1-2
v_gene: TRBV5-1
d_gene: TRBD1
abundance: .
CDR3aa: CASSPGQGNYGYTF
CDR3nt: TGCGCCAGCAGCCCGGGACAGGGTAACTATGGCTACACCTTC

j_gene: TRBJ1-6
v_gene: TRBV7-9
d_gene: TRBD1
abundance: .
CDR3aa: CASSSGQPRSPLHF
CDR3nt: TGTGCCAGCAGCTCGGGACAGCCCCGATCTCCCCTCCACTTT

j_gene: TRBJ2-2
v_gene: TRBV9
d_gene: .
abundance: few
CDR3aa: CASSELAASGELFF
CDR3nt: TGTGCCAGCAGCGAGTTGGCAGCGTCCGGGGAGCTGTTTTTT